This T cell receptor (beta chain) was retrieved from a study of blood T cell repertoires in COVID-19. Study-wide context: Samples of COVID-19 (acute and convalescent) were obtained from the United States, Italy and Spain. T cells, B-cell-depleted T cells, or PBMCs supplied cDNA or gDNA.

This CDR3 region has 16 residues. V lost 4 bases to trimming and J lost 4 bases; unmatched junction nucleotides: 13. The V gene's germline CDR1 is MDHEN and CDR2 SYDVKM. In the study's own analysis: Estimation of nucleated cell counts was performed using reference gene primer amplification. Assay used: immunoSEQ multiplex PCR; TCRdb lists only in-frame clones, some missing. The D gene and trimming were derived from the DNA, and the V and J assignments and clone size from that table. The sample lists about 190,000 clones, over 75% occurring once. The receptor was derived from an elderly woman with active or convalescent COVID-19. The J gene is TRBJ2-7, the V gene TRBV28; 7 bases are a match to TRBD1. Sample: peripheral blood. CDR3 region: CASSWGQMTGKYEQYF. CDR3 nucleotides: TGTGCCAGCAGTTGGGGACAGATGACAGGAAAATACGAGCAGTACTTC.